A single sample is the source of the 2 T cell receptor beta chains below, sequenced in a study of blood T cell repertoires in COVID-19 (dated by TCRdb to 2018 to 2021). Libraries were built with the immunoSEQ multiplex PCR assay. In its TCRdb copy, this immuneACCESS table keeps in-frame sequences only and misses some clones. Where compared with another copy, unresolved V genes explain less than half of these, and the others have no known cause. The sample yields a few hundred thousand clones; roughly 84% were counted once. The biggest ten clones account for 0.7% to 1% of the sample. Material for sequencing was peripheral blood. The receptors stem from a human donor with COVID-19, enrolled during active disease. The donor label of this sample is uncertain.

The V gene is TRBV7-9, the J gene TRBJ2-7; 9 bases match TRBD1. The CDR3 is 14 residues long. CDR1 is SEHNR, CDR2 FQNEAQ, per germline (reference sequence). The J segment lost 2 bases and the V segment lost 5 bases, leaving 4 bases of the junction unmatched. Written as DNA, the CDR3 is TGTGCCAGCAGCGGCCGGGACAGGGCCTACGAGCAGTACTTC. This encodes CASSGRDRAYEQYF.

This rearrangement joins TRBV28 to TRBJ2-7; 7 bases fit TRBD1. This CDR3 is built from 21 residues. After removal of 6 bases from V and 0 bases from J, the junction contained 26 bases not matched to a gene. Germline V gene data show CDR1 as MDHEN and CDR2 as SYDVKM. CDR3 protein: CASSSPFAKDRAGWSSYEQYF. CDR3 DNA: TGTGCCAGCAGCTCACCCTTTGCGAAAGACAGGGCCGGATGGTCCTCCTACGAGCAGTACTTC.